This entry lists 25 T cell receptor beta chains sequenced from one sample in a study of blood T cell repertoires in COVID-19. The data were produced by immunoSEQ multiplex PCR, yet TCRdb's version contains in-frame clones alone and is incomplete. This sample has 200,000 to 250,000 clones, with 86% found just once. Sequenced sample: peripheral blood. These receptors were taken from a woman in her twenties or thirties who had recovered from COVID-19.

J is TRBJ2-7 and V is TRBV5-4, with D possibly being TRBD2 (6 bases). The V end lost 2 bases, the J end lost 3 bases, and 12 bases lay between the germline ends. CDR1 and CDR2 from the germline V gene are SGHNT and YYREEE (reference sequence). This CDR3 contains 14 residues. The DNA for the CDR3 is TGTGCCAGCAGCTTTGGAGGGGTTTACTACGAGCAGTACTTC. Protein sequence: CASSFGGVYYEQYF.

The chain is built from TRBV3-1 (or the pseudogene TRBV3-2) and TRBJ2-1; 12 nucleotides agree with TRBD2. This CDR3 is 17 amino acids long. Germline-derived CDR1 and CDR2 are LGHDT and YNNKEL (reference sequence). The V gene end was trimmed by 1 base and the J gene end by 8 bases; junction bases not matched to a gene: 9. CDR3 residues: CASSQGASGGGTDEQFF. The CDR3 DNA reads TGTGCCAGCAGCCAAGGGGCTAGCGGGGGGGGGACGGATGAGCAGTTCTTC.

V usage is TRBV5-1 and J usage is TRBJ1-2; a weak D match, TRBD1 (6 bases). CDR1 and CDR2 (germline): SGHRS, YFSETQ. V was shortened by 4 bases and J by 7 bases, with 17 bases between the two germline ends. This CDR3 region has 14 residues. The CDR3 reads CASSPGTGTSGYTF. CDR3 in DNA: TGCGCCAGCAGCCCTGGAACCGGGACAAGTGGCTACACCTTC.

The CDR3 sequence: CASSAGTSRDQPQHF. The CDR3 region has the DNA TGTGCCAGCAGCGCGGGGACATCTCGGGATCAGCCCCAGCATTTT. The chain employs TRBV9 and TRBJ1-5, with D perhaps TRBD1 (6 bases). The CDR3 is 15 amino acids. CDR1 and CDR2 from the germline V gene are SGDLS and YYNGEE. Between the trimmed V and J ends, which lost 3 bases and 5 bases, there was a span of 15 bases.

This chain uses TRBV5-1 with TRBJ2-7, with D hard to call. From germline, CDR1 is SGHRS and CDR2 YFSETQ. V was cut by 3 bases and J by 2 bases, with 9 bases left in between. The CDR3 covers 13 residues. CDR3 protein: CASSSYGTYEQYF. In DNA, the CDR3 is TGCGCCAGCAGCTCCTACGGTACCTACGAGCAGTACTTC. Full variable domain (remainder filled in from reference TRBV5-1 and TRBJ2-7): KAGVTQTPRYLIKTRGQQVTLSCSPISGHRSVSWYQQTPGQGLQFLFEYFSETQRNKGNFPGRFSGRQFSNSRSEMNVSTLELGDSALYLCASSSYGTYEQYFGPGTRLTVT.

This clone appeared a single time. The chain is built from TRBV27 and TRBJ1-6; a possible D gene is TRBD1 (6 bases). The ends were cut back, 3 bases at V and 7 bases at J, with 10 bases in the middle. Germline V gives CDR1 MNHEY, CDR2 SMNVEV (reference sequence). This CDR3 region has 14 residues. The CDR3 is CASSFHRANSPLHF. The CDR3 DNA is TGTGCCAGCAGTTTCCACAGGGCAAATTCACCCCTCCACTTT.

Only one count was recorded for this clone. The rearrangement links TRBV25-1 to TRBJ1-1; tentatively, D is TRBD1 (5 bases). The CDR3 runs 13 residues. Germline CDR1 and CDR2: MGHDK and SYGVNS. With 1 base removed from V and 6 bases from J, the gap between germline ends came to 9 bases. CDR3 sequence reads: CASSESRTPEAFF. The CDR3 DNA reads as TGTGCCAGCAGTGAATCAAGGACACCTGAAGCTTTCTTT.

In DNA form, the CDR3 reads TGTGCCAGCAGGGAGGGACTAACGGGGGAGACCCAGTACTTC. This codes for CASREGLTGETQYF. The chain carries TRBV6-5 and TRBJ2-5, with 7 nucleotides matching TRBD2. This CDR3 is built from 14 residues. V shed 6 bases and J 5 bases; nucleotides not matched to a gene: 9. Germline lookup yields CDR1 MNHEY and CDR2 SVGAGI.

A single count supports this clone. The chain carries TRBV7-2 and TRBJ2-3, with D perhaps matching TRBD2 (5 bases). CDR3 length: 17 amino acids. Germline V lookup: CDR1 SGHTA, CDR2 FQGNSA. V lost 2 bases and J 7 bases, leaving 22 bases between the germline ends. The CDR3 DNA follows: TGTGCCAGCAGCTTACGTGACTACAAGGGCGTGGGGAATACGCAGTATTTT. Translation: CASSLRDYKGVGNTQYF.

The genes are TRBV19 and TRBJ2-2; 10 positions match TRBD2. Germline loops: CDR1 LNHDA, CDR2 SQIVND (reference sequence). This CDR3 has 16 residues. Trimming cost V 5 bases and J 1 base; bases outside gene matches: 4. CDR3 amino acids: CASSASGGLNTGELFF. The CDR3 bases are TGTGCCAGTAGTGCTAGCGGGGGCCTGAACACCGGGGAGCTGTTTTTT.

The chain links TRBV5-1 to TRBJ1-2; 8 nucleotides match TRBD1. V was pared by 4 bases and J by 4 bases, with 3 bases of the junction left unmatched. This CDR3 has 13 amino acids. Germline assignment: CDR1 SGHRS and CDR2 YFSETQ. The CDR3 bases are TGCGCCAGCAGCGCAGGGGGCGGCTATGGCTACACCTTC. It encodes CASSAGGGYGYTF.

This chain links TRBV5-4 with TRBJ2-7; TRBD2 matches 11 bases. The CDR3 has 15 amino acids. Germline-derived CDR1 and CDR2 are SGHNT and YYREEE (reference sequence). Losses at the gene ends were 1 base for V and 7 bases for J; bases not matched to a gene: 7. CDR3 in amino acids: CASSLWASGGMEQYF. CDR3 bases: TGTGCCAGCAGCTTGTGGGCTAGCGGGGGGATGGAGCAGTACTTC. Full variable domain (remainder filled in from reference TRBV5-4 and TRBJ2-7): ETGVTQSPTHLIKTRGQQVTLRCSSQSGHNTVSWYQQALGQGPQFIFQYYREEENGRGNFPPRFSGLQFPNYSSELNVNALELDDSALYLCASSLWASGGMEQYFGPGTRLTVT.

CDR3 DNA sequence: TGTGCCAGCGGCGGAAGGACTGTTTACAATGAGCAGTTCTTC. Its translation: CASGGRTVYNEQFF. This sequence joins TRBV2 and TRBJ2-1, with D maybe TRBD2 (5 bases). Trimming pared 8 bases from V and 4 bases from J, leaving 15 bases between. This CDR3 has 14 amino acids. The germline CDR1 and CDR2 sequences are SNHLY and FYNNEI.

The genes are TRBV30 and TRBJ1-6; D unclear. V was cut by 7 bases and J by 7 bases, with 17 bases left in between. This CDR3 spans 14 amino acids. Germline V CDR1 and CDR2: GTSNPN, SVGIG (reference sequence). This chain's CDR3 is CASTELLRNSPLHF. Here the CDR3 DNA reads TGTGCCTCAACTGAACTGCTACGCAATTCACCCCTCCACTTT.

The table lists this clone with a count of one. The genes are TRBV12-3 or TRBV12-4 and TRBJ2-1; the D gene is possibly TRBD1 (5 bases). The germline V and J ends were trimmed by 5 bases and 4 bases, with 9 bases remaining between them. This CDR3 comprises 13 residues. The CDR3 DNA reads TGTGCCAGCAGTCCAGACAGATACAATGAGCAGTTCTTC. Encoded protein: CASSPDRYNEQFF.

The rearrangement uses TRBV5-1 and TRBJ1-2; the D gene is possibly TRBD1 (5 bases). Germline CDR1 reads SGHRS; CDR2 reads YFSETQ. V was clipped by 4 bases and J by 2 bases, with 9 bases between them. The CDR3 has 13 amino acids. The CDR3 DNA is TGCGCCAGCAGCCCGGAGGGGAACTATGGCTACACCTTC. It specifies CASSPEGNYGYTF.

The V and J genes are TRBV11-2 and TRBJ2-5; possible D gene TRBD2, 5 bases. The CDR3 is made up of 14 amino acids. Germline V gene data show CDR1 as SGHAT and CDR2 as FQNNGV. Trimming took 1 base from V and 5 from J, leaving 11 bases between them. CDR3 sequence reads: CASSLVGESETQYF. The CDR3 DNA reads TGTGCCAGCAGCTTAGTGGGAGAGAGTGAGACCCAGTACTTC. Combining the CDR3 with reference TRBV11-2 and TRBJ2-5 gives the whole variable domain EAGVAQSPRYKIIEKRQSVAFWCNPISGHATLYWYQQILGQGPKLLIQFQNNGVVDDSQLPKDRFSAERLKGVDSTLKIQPAKLEDSAVYLCASSLVGESETQYFGPGTRLLVL.

This sequence joins TRBV28 and TRBJ1-2, with 10 bases identical to TRBD1. The V segment lost 3 bases and the J segment 0 bases; nucleotides outside the gene matches: 1. The length of the CDR3 is 15 residues. CDR1 and CDR2 (germline): MDHEN, SYDVKM. DNA of the CDR3: TGTGCCAGCAGTTTGGGGACAGGGGCTAACTATGGCTACACCTTC. The encoded protein is CASSLGTGANYGYTF.

This clone has only a few counts. The CDR3 region is CSVDAPGQISNQPQHF. For the CDR3, the DNA is TGCAGCGTTGATGCCCCGGGACAAATAAGCAATCAGCCCCAGCATTTT. The V call is TRBV29-1, the J call TRBJ1-5; possibly TRBD1 for D (6 bases). The germline V gene has CDR1 SQVTM and CDR2 ANQGSEA. The CDR3 has 16 amino acids. Trimming left V 3 bases short and J 1 base short, with 16 bases between.

This chain uses TRBV18 with TRBJ2-2; D is possibly TRBD1 (7 bases). Germline-derived CDR1 and CDR2 are KGHSH and LQKENI. The CDR3 is 15 residues long. Trimming pared 1 base from V and 4 bases from J, leaving 10 bases between. CDR3 protein: CASSPRQGGTGELFF. In DNA, the CDR3 is TGTGCCAGCTCACCACGGCAGGGGGGCACCGGGGAGCTGTTTTTT.

The chain carries TRBV4-1 and TRBJ1-3; 7 nucleotides match TRBD1. This CDR3 contains 18 residues. CDR1 is MGHRA, CDR2 YSYEKL, per germline. V gave up 1 base and J gave up 0 bases; unmatched junction bases: 9. The CDR3 nucleotides read TGCGCCAGCAGCCAAGTACAGGGGACAACCTCCTCTGGAAACACCATATATTTT. Protein product: CASSQVQGTTSSGNTIYF.

The chain carries TRBV7-9 and TRBJ1-2, with no clear D. CDR1 and CDR2 from the germline V gene are SEHNR and FQNEAQ (reference sequence). V was trimmed by 5 bases and J by 13 bases, leaving 14 bases between them. The CDR3 contains 11 residues. The CDR3 DNA sequence: TGTGCCAGCAGCCCCGATATTGAGTGCACCTTC. This gives the protein CASSPDIECTF.

The V and J genes are TRBV27 and TRBJ2-3, with D maybe TRBD2 (6 bases). The CDR3 is 15 amino acids. The ends were cut back, 5 bases at V and 0 bases at J, with 12 bases in the middle. Germline V lookup: CDR1 MNHEY, CDR2 SMNVEV (reference sequence). The CDR3 nucleotides read TGTGCCAGCAGTGGACTGGGGGGTAGCACAGATACGCAGTATTTT. It translates to CASSGLGGSTDTQYF.

The chain employs TRBV6-5 and TRBJ1-1, with D possibly matching TRBD1 (5 bases). Trimming shortened V by 5 bases and J by 5 bases, and 12 bases separated the two germline ends. Germline CDR1 MNHEY, CDR2 SVGAGI. The CDR3 contains 13 residues. The CDR3, as DNA: TGTGCCAGCAGTCAATCTACAGGAACTGAAGCTTTCTTT. It specifies CASSQSTGTEAFF.

The chain joins TRBV6-2 or TRBV6-3 to TRBJ1-5; D uncertain. The germline V gene encodes CDR1 MNHEY and CDR2 SVGEGT. V lost 0 bases and J lost 1, with 16 bases in between. The CDR3 consists of 18 residues. CDR3 sequence: CASSYSTLGVGSNQPQHF. In DNA form, the CDR3 reads TGTGCCAGCAGTTACTCGACACTCGGGGTGGGAAGCAATCAGCCCCAGCATTTT.